The 7 T cell receptor beta chains below come from one sample, sequenced in a study of blood T cells in healthy people across ages. A J-beta primer mix and a sample-barcoded 5' primer were used in a second PCR of roughly 7 to 12 cycles. TCRdb independently ran MiXCR on the 5' RACE reads; one entry per CDR3 protein. The sample has roughly 1,100,000 distinct CDR3 sequences; approximately 25% are singletons. These data are also associated with another study on T cells of mothers and their children.

Sequencing was performed on blood. Receptor source: a girl aged 2-10 years in good health.

This clonotype was picked up a small number of times. J is TRBJ2-3 and V is TRBV29-1, with 7 bases fitting TRBD2. The CDR3 length is 14 residues. V lost 4 bases and J lost 6; bases outside the gene matches: 10. Looked up from germline, CDR1 is SQVTM and CDR2 is ANQGSEA. The CDR3 bases are TGCAGCGTTGCTAGCGGTGTTGGTTTCGATACGCAGTATTTT. Protein sequence: CSVASGVGFDTQYF.

The chain uses TRBV5-1 and TRBJ1-2, with 8 bases fitting TRBD1. The CDR3 totals 18 residues. The junction had 16 bases not matched to a gene; V was cut back by 2 bases and J by 4 bases. Per germline, CDR1 SGHRS and CDR2 YFSETQ. The CDR3 protein is CASSFISDRVPLSYGYTF. The CDR3 DNA reads as TGCGCCAGCAGCTTCATTTCGGACAGGGTACCCTTAAGCTATGGCTACACCTTC.

This clonotype was seen more than once but under ten times. The rearrangement uses TRBV29-1 and TRBJ2-4; 7 bases agree with TRBD1. Germline V CDR1 and CDR2: SQVTM, ANQGSEA. The CDR3 is made up of 12 amino acids. V dropped 5 bases and J dropped 8; count of bases not matched to a gene: 6. CDR3 region: CSVTGQVDIQYF. The CDR3 DNA sequence: TGCAGCGTTACCGGACAGGTTGACATTCAGTACTTC.

The sample holds a few counts of this clonotype. The chain uses TRBV6-5 and TRBJ1-3, with D possibly being TRBD1 (5 bases). V lost 2 bases and J 0 bases, leaving 5 bases between the germline ends. There are 14 residues in the CDR3. Germline-derived CDR1 and CDR2 are MNHEY and SVGAGI. The CDR3 sequence is CASSYGASGNTIYF. DNA for the CDR3: TGTGCCAGCAGTTACGGGGCCTCTGGAAACACCATATATTTT.

This clonotype was seen a few times. This chain joins TRBV14 and TRBJ1-5; D gene ambiguous. The V gene lost 0 bases and the J gene lost 3 bases, with 6 bases spanning the gap. This CDR3 has 14 residues. From germline, CDR1 is SGHDN and CDR2 FVKESK. CDR3 loop: CASSQEGFNQPQHF. The DNA for the CDR3 is TGTGCCAGCAGCCAAGAGGGCTTCAATCAGCCCCAGCATTTT.

In its sample, this clonotype was seen a few times. The chain employs TRBV3-1 and TRBJ2-5; 16 bases line up with TRBD2. Trimming took 5 bases from V and 2 from J; bases not matched to a gene: 8. Germline loops: CDR1 LGHDT, CDR2 YNNKEL (reference sequence). This CDR3 comprises 18 residues. Written as DNA, the CDR3 is TGTGCCAGCAGCTCGGGACTAGCGGGAGGGCCAGGACAAGAGACCCAGTACTTC. Protein sequence: CASSSGLAGGPGQETQYF.

The sample holds a few counts of this clonotype. This chain connects TRBV29-1 to TRBJ2-3; a possible D gene is TRBD2 (6 bases). This CDR3 has 12 amino acids. Trimming removed 4 bases from V and 4 bases from J, with 9 bases in between. Per the germline V gene, CDR1 is SQVTM and CDR2 is ANQGSEA. CDR3 bases: TGCAGCGTTGTCGGGGGTCCAGATACGCAGTATTTT. Translation gives CSVVGGPDTQYF.